These 23 T cell receptor beta chains originate from one sample sequenced in a study of identical twins. From the 5' RACE reads, TCRdb called clonotypes with MiXCR, one entry per CDR3 protein. The table records about 530,000 distinct CDR3 sequences, approximately 20% of them present only once. These data were also reused for a study on yellow fever vaccine responses in identical twins.

Sequencing was done on a sample of CD4+ T cells sorted from blood. Receptors originate from a woman between 18 and 30 years old in good health.

A few counts support this clonotype. V gene TRBV5-1 combines with J gene TRBJ1-6; TRBD1 agrees at 8 bases. V lost 6 bases and J lost 10; bases outside the gene matches: 12. The CDR3 totals 15 residues. In germline, CDR1 is SGHRS, CDR2 YFSETQ. This CDR3 reads CASTSGGQGWSPLHF. CDR3 in DNA: TGCGCCAGCACCTCTGGAGGACAGGGTTGGTCACCCCTCCACTTT.

This clonotype was recorded a few times. The chain employs TRBV19 and TRBJ2-3; D unclear. Germline assignment: CDR1 LNHDA and CDR2 SQIVND (reference sequence). The CDR3 runs 13 residues. V lost 2 bases to trimming and J lost 6 bases, with 9 bases between them. CDR3 DNA sequence: TGTGCCAGTAGTATATCCCAAGGCGATACGCAGTATTTT. This gives the protein CASSISQGDTQYF.

The V call is TRBV4-1, the J call TRBJ2-7; D gene uncertain. Germline values: CDR1 MGHRA, CDR2 YSYEKL. The CDR3 consists of 15 residues. Trimming stripped 0 bases from V and 0 bases from J, with 9 bases between. This chain's CDR3 is CASSQETLYSYEQYV. The CDR3 nucleotides read TGCGCCAGCAGCCAAGAAACCCTTTACTCCTACGAGCAGTACGTC.

The chain combines TRBV4-2 with TRBJ2-3, with a possible D match to TRBD2 (5 bases). The CDR3 contains 16 residues. Germline V CDR1 and CDR2: LGHNA, YNFKEQ. The germline V and J ends were trimmed by 0 bases and 0 bases, with 10 bases remaining between them. CDR3 sequence reads: CASSQELTGSTDTQYF. Written as DNA, the CDR3 is TGTGCCAGCAGCCAAGAATTAACGGGGAGCACAGATACGCAGTATTTT.

This clonotype was observed a few times. This rearrangement joins TRBV18 to TRBJ2-7; the D is unclear. V dropped 6 bases and J dropped 3 bases, with 15 bases sitting between them. The CDR3 is 14 residues long. Germline CDR1 and CDR2: KGHSH and LQKENI. The CDR3: CASSHPRSYYEQYF. For the CDR3, the DNA is TGTGCCAGCTCCCACCCAAGGAGCTACTACGAGCAGTACTTC.

The gene calls are TRBV27 and TRBJ2-1, with 7 bases that match TRBD2. The V and J ends lost 7 bases and 4 bases, in that order; junction bases with no gene match: 10. The germline V gene has CDR1 MNHEY and CDR2 SMNVEV (reference sequence). This CDR3 contains 15 residues. The CDR3: CASKIAGLIYNEQFF. CDR3 DNA sequence: TGTGCCAGCAAAATAGCGGGCCTAATTTACAATGAGCAGTTCTTC.

This clonotype was observed a handful of times. V gene TRBV5-5 combines with J gene TRBJ2-2; D uncertain. V was trimmed by 0 bases and J by 2 bases, leaving 11 bases between them. The CDR3 loop spans 16 amino acids. The V gene's germline CDR1 is SGHKS and CDR2 YYEKEE (reference sequence). The CDR3 nucleotides are TGTGCCAGCAGCTTGGATCCGCTGCTCAACACCGGGGAGCTGTTTTTT. This encodes CASSLDPLLNTGELFF. The full variable domain, rest sourced from reference TRBV5-5 and TRBJ2-2, is DAGVTQSPTHLIKTRGQQVTLRCSPISGHKSVSWYQQVLGQGPQFIFQYYEKEERGRGNFPDRFSARQFPNYSSELNVNALLLGDSALYLCASSLDPLLNTGELFFGEGSRLTVL.

V gene TRBV7-2 combines with J gene TRBJ2-3, with a possible D match to TRBD1 (6 bases). The V end lost 3 bases, the J end lost 2 bases, and 15 bases lay between the germline ends. The CDR3 sequence is 16 residues long. CDR1 and CDR2 from the germline V gene are SGHTA and FQGNSA. The CDR3 DNA reads TGTGCCAGCAGCTTGTGGGGGCTAGTCGCCACAGATACGCAGTATTTT. Protein: CASSLWGLVATDTQYF.

This clonotype was detected only a few times. The genes are TRBV28 and TRBJ2-7; no firm D call. The CDR3 length is 14 residues. The germline gives CDR1 MDHEN, CDR2 SYDVKM. Trimming left V 3 bases short and J 6 bases short, with 15 bases between. In DNA, the CDR3 is TGTGCCAGCAGTTTCCAGACTCTTGGGGTCGAGCAGTACTTC. Translation: CASSFQTLGVEQYF.

This chain links TRBV9 with TRBJ2-1; D perhaps matches TRBD2 (6 bases). The V gene lost 4 bases and the J gene lost 5 bases, with 16 bases spanning the gap. This CDR3 region has 15 residues. Germline assignment: CDR1 SGDLS and CDR2 YYNGEE. CDR3 in DNA: TGTGCCAGCAGCTTAGAAGGTAGCGGCAACAATGAGCAGTTCTTC. It codes for CASSLEGSGNNEQFF.

This clonotype is a singleton in its sample. The rearrangement joins TRBV10-3 to TRBJ2-7, with D perhaps matching TRBD1 (6 bases). CDR3 length: 13 residues. Germline V gene sequence: CDR1 ENHRY, CDR2 SYGVKD. Trimming took 7 bases from V and 3 from J, leaving 13 bases between them. CDR3 DNA: TGTGCCATCAATGTCGGGACAAACTACGAGCAGTACTTC. Translation: CAINVGTNYEQYF.

The V and J genes are TRBV6-1 and TRBJ1-1, with no clear D. CDR3 length: 14 residues. The V and J ends lost 10 bases and 1 base respectively, with 16 bases between them. Germline CDR1 MNHNS, CDR2 SASEGT. The CDR3 reads CATVAGSANTEAFF. The CDR3 DNA is TGTGCCACCGTTGCCGGGAGCGCGAACACTGAAGCTTTCTTT.

The V and J genes are TRBV29-1 and TRBJ2-3, with 8 bases aligning to TRBD1. V trimming: 3 bases; J trimming: 4 bases; junction bases outside the gene matches: 3. Germline CDR1 reads SQVTM; CDR2 reads ANQGSEA. The CDR3 is 13 residues long. The CDR3: CSVEGTGPDTQYF. The CDR3 nucleotides are TGCAGCGTTGAGGGGACAGGCCCAGATACGCAGTATTTT.

The V and J genes are TRBV29-1 and TRBJ2-1; tentatively, D is TRBD2 (5 bases). CDR3 length: 13 residues. Germline lookup yields CDR1 SQVTM and CDR2 ANQGSEA. Trimming took 6 bases from V and 8 from J, leaving 17 bases between them. In DNA, the CDR3 is TGCAGCGTCAAACCTCGCCTAGCCGATGAGCAGTTCTTC. Translation: CSVKPRLADEQFF.

This clonotype turned up a few times. This sequence joins TRBV12-3 or TRBV12-4 and TRBJ2-6; no firm D call. With 3 bases removed from V and 3 bases from J, the gap between germline ends came to 9 bases. The CDR3 is made up of 15 amino acids. For the CDR3, the DNA is TGTGCCAGCAGTTTGGGGTTCGGTGGGGCCAACGTCCTGACTTTC. It encodes CASSLGFGGANVLTF.

This clonotype showed up just a few times. The chain uses TRBV20-1 and TRBJ2-7; 14 bases are a match to TRBD2. V was clipped by 1 base and J by 3 bases; unmatched bases: 8. The CDR3 runs to 17 residues. Looked up from germline, CDR1 is DFQATT and CDR2 is SNEGSKA (reference sequence). CDR3 nucleotides: TGCAGTGCTAGAGTGGGGACTAGCGGGAGTTGGTTCTACGAGCAGTACTTC. This gives the protein CSARVGTSGSWFYEQYF.

This clonotype was seen at least ten times. The rearrangement joins TRBV12-3 or TRBV12-4 to TRBJ2-1; tentatively, D is TRBD1 (5 bases). Between the trimmed V and J ends, which lost 3 bases and 6 bases, there was a span of 12 bases. The CDR3 is 14 residues long. The CDR3 DNA reads as TGTGCCAGCAGTTTTAGGACACCGTCCAATGAGCAGTTCTTC. This gives the protein CASSFRTPSNEQFF.

The sample holds one count of this clonotype. The conserved closing phenylalanine or tryptophan is absent in this CDR3, likely reflecting a read error. The V and J genes are TRBV5-1 and TRBJ2-2; 11 nucleotides agree with TRBD2. Germline lookup yields CDR1 SGHRS and CDR2 YFSETQ. The CDR3 is 20 amino acids. V lost 3 bases and J lost 7; bases outside the gene matches: 20. The CDR3 DNA follows: TGCGCCAGCAGCTGGGGACTAGCGGTCCTCACGGGGCCCTCCGGCGGGGAGCTGTTTCTT. Its protein is CASSWGLAVLTGPSGGELFL.

This clonotype turned up a few times. The chain links TRBV9 to TRBJ2-2, with D maybe TRBD1 (6 bases). The CDR3 sequence is 16 residues long. CDR1 and CDR2 (germline): SGDLS, YYNGEE. V dropped 3 bases and J dropped 2 bases, with 14 bases sitting between them. Here the CDR3 DNA reads TGTGCCAGCAGCGACAGGGCCCTTACTAACACCGGGGAGCTGTTTTTT. This sequence encodes CASSDRALTNTGELFF. Supplemented by reference TRBV9 and TRBJ2-2, the full variable domain reads DSGVTQTPKHLITATGQRVTLRCSPRSGDLSVYWYQQSLDQGLQFLIQYYNGEERAKGNILERFSAQQFPDLHSELNLSSLELGDSALYFCASSDRALTNTGELFFGEGSRLTVL.

The genes are TRBV12-3 or TRBV12-4 and TRBJ2-1, with no clear D. Trimming left V 7 bases short and J 3 bases short, with 7 bases between. This CDR3 spans 12 amino acids. CDR3: CASTKGYNEQFF. The DNA for the CDR3 is TGTGCCAGCACGAAAGGCTACAATGAGCAGTTCTTC.

This clonotype has a handful of counts. The gene calls are TRBV28 and TRBJ1-1; D gene ambiguous. The CDR3 is made up of 15 amino acids. Germline CDR1 is MDHEN and CDR2 is SYDVKM. V lost 3 bases and J 1 base, leaving 12 bases between the germline ends. In nucleotides, the CDR3 is TGTGCCAGCAGTTTTTCTGTGGGGTCGAACACTGAAGCTTTCTTT. It is translated as CASSFSVGSNTEAFF.

This clonotype was seen only a few times. This chain links TRBV20-1 with TRBJ2-7; 13 nucleotides match TRBD2. Germline V gene lookup returns CDR1 DFQATT and CDR2 SNEGSKA (reference sequence). J was trimmed by 6 bases and V by 4 bases; bases with no gene match: 6. The CDR3 contains 14 residues. CDR3 sequence: CSATRTSGGVEQYV. The CDR3 coding sequence is TGCAGTGCTACTCGGACTAGCGGGGGTGTCGAGCAGTACGTC.

This clonotype was seen a few times. This chain joins TRBV15 and TRBJ2-5, with 9 bases identical to TRBD1. The CDR3 loop spans 16 amino acids. Losses at the gene ends were 1 base for V and 2 bases for J; bases not matched to a gene: 5. Germline V gene data show CDR1 as LNHNV and CDR2 as YYDKDF (reference sequence). CDR3 loop: CATSRARGTGQETQYF. DNA for the CDR3: TGTGCCACCAGCAGAGCCCGGGGGACAGGGCAAGAGACCCAGTACTTC.